The clone carrying this TCR beta chain was detected many times. The target antigen is unknown. This entry is derived from a study of breast tumors, draining lymph nodes, adjacent tissues. Study-wide points: Data fit most tumor T cells coming from lymph node, expanding in tumor. Tumors had less TCR diversity than lymph nodes, more than nontumor tissue.

Breast cancer patients provided tissue from their axillary draining lymph nodes. The CDR3 runs to 17 residues. Germline CDR1 reads KGHDR; CDR2 reads SFDVKD. With V trimmed by 2 bases and J by 6 bases, 9 bases remained unmatched. TCRdb reprocessed the multiplex PCR reads with MiXCR, giving one entry per CDR3 protein. The data show roughly 130,000 distinct CDR3 sequences, just under 20% seen once. The rearrangement joins TRBV24-1 to TRBJ2-1; 10 bases fit TRBD1. The sample was axillary lymph node tissue. This clonotype was sampled from a female donor with breast cancer. Some clones in this sample may be carry-over from other donors' samples. CDR3: CATSDSTGGLQINEQFF. In DNA, the CDR3 is TGTGCCACCAGTGATTCGACAGGGGGCCTCCAGATCAATGAGCAGTTCTTC.